This TCR beta chain comes out of a study of cytomegalovirus exposure and HLA in healthy donors. Worth noting for this clone: Its antigen is as yet unknown.

Study-wide results and limits: CMV serostatus was the sole immune exposure information available. Specific recognition of CMV antigens was confirmed in vitro for three chains (all CMV-associated). In the analysis, some V segments, TRBV6-2 and TRBV6-3 included, were excluded as indistinguishable.

This PCR relied on a set of 60 Vbeta primers and 13 Jbeta primers. Repertoires were generated with immunoSEQ multiplex PCR, while TCRdb's copy carries only in-frame clones and drops some. This table has 160,000 or so clones, approximately 80% appearing once. In germline, CDR1 is MDHEN, CDR2 SYDVKM. V dropped 7 bases and J dropped 7; count of bases not matched to a gene: 8. The CDR3 loop spans 14 amino acids. Sequencing was carried out using PBMCs. The chain combines TRBV28 with TRBJ1-3; 9 positions agree with TRBD1. The receptor's source is a woman between 18 and 29 years old in good health and CMV-seronegative. The CDR3 spells CASTPGQGWNTIYF. Written as DNA, the CDR3 is TGTGCCAGCACCCCGGGACAGGGTTGGAACACCATATATTTT.